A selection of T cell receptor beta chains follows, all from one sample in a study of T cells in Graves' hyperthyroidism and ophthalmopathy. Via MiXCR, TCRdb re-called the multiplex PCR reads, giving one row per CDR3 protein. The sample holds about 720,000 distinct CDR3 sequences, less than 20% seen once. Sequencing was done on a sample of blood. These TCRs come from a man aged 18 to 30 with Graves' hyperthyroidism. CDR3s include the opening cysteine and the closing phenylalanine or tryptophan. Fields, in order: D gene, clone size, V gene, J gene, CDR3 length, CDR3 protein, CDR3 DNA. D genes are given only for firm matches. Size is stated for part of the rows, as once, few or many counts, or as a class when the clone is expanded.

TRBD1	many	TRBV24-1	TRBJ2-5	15	CATSDPGQGRETQYF	TGTGCCACCAGTGATCCAGGACAGGGCCGGGAGACCCAGTACTTC
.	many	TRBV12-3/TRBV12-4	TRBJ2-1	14	CASSLHSSYNEQFF	TGTGCCAGCAGTTTGCACAGCTCCTACAATGAGCAGTTCTTC
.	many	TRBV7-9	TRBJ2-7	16	CASSVTLGVSSYEQYF	TGTGCCAGCAGCGTTACCCTAGGGGTCAGCTCCTACGAGCAGTACTTC
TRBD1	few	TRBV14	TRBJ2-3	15	CASSLYRGSTDTQYF	TGTGCCAGCAGCCTGTACAGGGGAAGCACAGATACGCAGTATTTT
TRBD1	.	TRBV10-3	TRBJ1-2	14	CAISALQGNYGYTF	TGTGCCATCAGCGCATTACAGGGGAACTATGGCTACACCTTC
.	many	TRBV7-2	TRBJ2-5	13	CASSFGLGETQYF	TGTGCCAGCAGCTTTGGGCTTGGGGAGACCCAGTACTTC
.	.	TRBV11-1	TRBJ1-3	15	CASSLAPFSGNTIYF	TGTGCCAGCAGCTTAGCGCCGTTCTCTGGAAACACCATATATTTT
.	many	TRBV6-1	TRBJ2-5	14	CASSSPRAEETQYF	TGTGCCAGCAGCAGTCCGAGGGCCGAAGAGACCCAGTACTTC
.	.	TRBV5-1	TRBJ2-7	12	CASSLEVGEQYF	TGCGCCAGCAGCTTGGAGGTCGGGGAGCAGTACTTC
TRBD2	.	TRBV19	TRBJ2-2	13	CASSMGGSGELFF	TGTGCCAGTAGTATGGGGGGGTCCGGGGAGCTGTTTTTT
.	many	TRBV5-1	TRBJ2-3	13	CASSSQGPDTQYF	TGTGCCAGCAGTTCTCAGGGGCCAGATACGCAGTATTTT
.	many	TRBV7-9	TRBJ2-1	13	CASTPSSYNEQFF	TGTGCCAGTACACCGAGCTCCTACAATGAGCAGTTCTTC
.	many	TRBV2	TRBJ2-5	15	CASSEAFTGQETQYF	TGTGCCAGCAGTGAAGCGTTCACAGGGCAAGAGACCCAGTACTTC
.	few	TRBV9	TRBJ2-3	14	CASSDRAKADTQYF	TGTGCCAGCAGCGACAGGGCTAAAGCAGATACGCAGTATTTT
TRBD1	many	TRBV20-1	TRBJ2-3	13	CSAKLGGPDTQYF	TGCAGTGCTAAACTAGGGGGCCCAGATACGCAGTATTTT
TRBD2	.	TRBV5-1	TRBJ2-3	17	CASSPRLAGTRTDTQYF	TGCGCCAGCAGCCCAAGACTAGCGGGGACCCGCACAGATACACAGTATTTT
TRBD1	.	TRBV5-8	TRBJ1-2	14	CASSGTGVFYGYTF	TGTGCCAGCAGCGGGACAGGGGTCTTCTATGGCTACACCTTC
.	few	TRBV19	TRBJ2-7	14	CASSISSGNYEQYF	TGTGCCAGTAGTATCTCCTCAGGGAACTACGAGCAGTACTTC
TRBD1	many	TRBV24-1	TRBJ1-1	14	CATSGDRGGTEAFF	TGTGCCACCAGTGGTGACAGGGGCGGCACTGAAGCTTTCTTT
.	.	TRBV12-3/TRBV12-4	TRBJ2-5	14	CASSHGVSGALQYF	TGTGCCAGCAGCCACGGAGTTTCGGGTGCTCTCCAGTACTTC
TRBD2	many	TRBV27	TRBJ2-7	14	CASSHSGQVYEQYF	TGTGCCAGCAGCCATAGCGGGCAGGTTTACGAGCAGTACTTC
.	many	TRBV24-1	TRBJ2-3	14	CATSAPKGIDTQYF	TGTGCCACCAGTGCCCCTAAAGGGATAGATACGCAGTATTTT
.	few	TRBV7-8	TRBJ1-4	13	CASSRTQEPILFF	TGTGCCAGCAGCCGAACCCAGGAACCTATACTGTTTTTT
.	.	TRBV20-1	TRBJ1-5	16	CSATPGGAYSNQPQHF	TGCAGTGCTACCCCAGGCGGGGCATATAGCAATCAGCCCCAGCATTTT
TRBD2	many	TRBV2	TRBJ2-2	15	CASSQVAGDVGELFF	TGTGCCAGCAGTCAGGTAGCGGGAGATGTCGGGGAGCTGTTTTTT
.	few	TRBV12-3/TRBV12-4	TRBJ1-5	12	CASSPWLVPQHF	TGTGCCAGCAGTCCCTGGTTGGTCCCCCAGCATTTT
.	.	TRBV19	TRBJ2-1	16	CASSIVDGRTYNEQFF	TGTGCCAGTAGTATAGTAGACGGGAGAACCTACAATGAGCAGTTCTTC
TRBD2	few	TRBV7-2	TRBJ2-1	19	CASSLGPGLAGERGNEQFF	TGTGCCAGCAGCTTAGGGCCCGGACTAGCGGGAGAGAGGGGCAATGAGCAGTTCTTC
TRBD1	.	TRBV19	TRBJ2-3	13	CASRDRGADTQYF	TGTGCCTCCAGGGACAGGGGGGCAGATACGCAGTATTTT
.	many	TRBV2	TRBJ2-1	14	CASSERLGVSEQFF	TGTGCCAGCAGTGAAAGATTGGGGGTCTCTGAGCAGTTCTTC
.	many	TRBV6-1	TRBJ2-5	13	CASSQGGRETQYF	TGTGCCAGCAGTCAAGGGGGGCGAGAGACCCAGTACTTC